This entry features one TCR beta chain sequence. The germline V gene encodes CDR1 SQVTM and CDR2 ANQGSEA. The CDR3 has 12 residues. Trimming cost V 8 bases and J 0 bases; bases outside gene matches: 4. As originally analysed: How many nucleated cells were present was estimated from reference gene primer amplification. Sequencing used immunoSEQ multiplex PCR; TCRdb keeps in-frame clones, though not all of them. Clone size and V and J calls were adopted from that table, with D and trimming inferred from the DNA. Of 200,000 to 250,000 clones listed, around four fifths were seen once; the top ten hold approximately 3.8%. These data are taken from a study of blood T cell repertoires in COVID-19. Enrolled through a virtual design, the participants were between roughly 18 and 100 years of age and came from 24 US areas. Participants were placed into cohorts based on the clinical history they reported. Exposed participants came across a COVID-19 case within 2 weeks before study entry.

Source material: PBMCs or T cells enriched from blood (not recorded which). This TCR was recovered from a middle-aged woman who had been exposed to COVID-19. The V and J genes are TRBV29-1 and TRBJ2-7, with 7 nucleotides matching TRBD1. The CDR3 bases are TGCAGCACCGGGGACAGCTCCTACGAGCAGTACTTC. Translating it yields CSTGDSSYEQYF.